These 8 T cell receptor beta chains originate from one sample sequenced in a study of blood T cell repertoires in COVID-19. Libraries were prepared by immunoSEQ multiplex PCR; TCRdb keeps only in-frame clonotypes and omits some of them. The repertoire holds around 20,000 clones, roughly 87% seen once, with about 8.3% in the top ten. The sample consisted of peripheral blood. The receptors originated from a human donor in a cohort sampled during active COVID-19. The donor label of this sample is uncertain.

The DNA for the CDR3 is TGTGCCAGCAGTCCTAGACTAGTTCTAGGCACCGGGGAGCTGTTTTTT. Protein sequence: CASSPRLVLGTGELFF. The J gene is TRBJ2-2, the V gene TRBV27, with a possible D match to TRBD2 (6 bases). Germline CDR1 MNHEY, CDR2 SMNVEV (reference sequence). V was trimmed by 5 bases and J by 4 bases, leaving 17 bases between them. CDR3 length equals 16 residues.

The chain links TRBV9 to TRBJ1-1; no clear D. V was shortened by 5 bases and J by 4 bases, with 12 bases between the two germline ends. CDR1 and CDR2 from the germline V gene are SGDLS and YYNGEE. This CDR3 has 13 residues. The CDR3 sequence: CASRAIGPTEAFF. The DNA for the CDR3 is TGTGCCAGCAGGGCCATTGGGCCCACTGAAGCTTTCTTT.

The chain employs TRBV6-6 and TRBJ2-5; 10 nucleotides line up with TRBD2. CDR1 MNHNY and CDR2 SVGAGI come from the germline V gene (reference sequence). The junction had 13 bases not matched to a gene; V was cut back by 5 bases and J by 1 base. The CDR3 runs to 18 residues. CDR3 loop: CASSLAASGSPSQETQYF. The CDR3 nucleotides are TGTGCCAGCAGTCTTGCGGCTAGCGGGAGTCCCTCCCAAGAGACCCAGTACTTC.

The J gene is TRBJ2-7, the V gene TRBV6-5; D might be TRBD2 (7 bases). The CDR3 totals 14 residues. V shed 2 bases and J shed 4 bases, with 12 bases lying between them. Germline V CDR1 and CDR2: MNHEY, SVGAGI. The CDR3 DNA sequence: TGTGCCAGCAGTTACGGGGGCGGGAGTTACGAGCAGTACTTC. Its translation is CASSYGGGSYEQYF.

The gene calls are TRBV12-5 and TRBJ2-7; TRBD2 agrees at 9 bases. Germline CDR1 and CDR2: LGHNT and FRNRAP. V lost 0 bases, J lost 2 bases, and 5 bases stayed unmatched. The CDR3 loop spans 16 amino acids. The CDR3 reads CASGLVGLAGTYEQYF. The DNA of the CDR3 is TGTGCTAGTGGTTTGGTAGGGCTAGCGGGAACCTACGAGCAGTACTTC.

This clone appeared a single time. The CDR3 reads CASSLVLSTNEQFF. In DNA, the CDR3 is TGCGCCAGCAGCTTGGTTCTCTCTACCAATGAGCAGTTCTTC. V usage is TRBV5-1 and J usage is TRBJ2-1; D not resolved. Trimming stripped 0 bases from V and 6 bases from J, with 10 bases between. The CDR3 totals 14 residues. The germline V gene encodes CDR1 SGHRS and CDR2 YFSETQ.

The gene calls are TRBV19 and TRBJ1-2; 7 bases agree with TRBD1. CDR1 is LNHDA, CDR2 SQIVND, per germline (reference sequence). The junction had 5 bases not matched to a gene; V was cut back by 6 bases and J by 1 base. CDR3 length: 14 residues. The CDR3 region has the DNA TGTGCCAGTAGACGGACAGGACTTAACTATGGCTACACCTTC. As protein: CASRRTGLNYGYTF.

For the CDR3, the DNA is TGTGCCAGTACCGTGGGACAGATGGTTGATCAGCCCCAGCATTTT. The encoded protein is CASTVGQMVDQPQHF. J is TRBJ1-5 and V is TRBV19; 7 nucleotides line up with TRBD1. The CDR3 covers 15 residues. V lost 7 bases to trimming and J lost 5 bases; unmatched junction nucleotides: 11. Per germline, CDR1 LNHDA and CDR2 SQIVND (reference sequence).